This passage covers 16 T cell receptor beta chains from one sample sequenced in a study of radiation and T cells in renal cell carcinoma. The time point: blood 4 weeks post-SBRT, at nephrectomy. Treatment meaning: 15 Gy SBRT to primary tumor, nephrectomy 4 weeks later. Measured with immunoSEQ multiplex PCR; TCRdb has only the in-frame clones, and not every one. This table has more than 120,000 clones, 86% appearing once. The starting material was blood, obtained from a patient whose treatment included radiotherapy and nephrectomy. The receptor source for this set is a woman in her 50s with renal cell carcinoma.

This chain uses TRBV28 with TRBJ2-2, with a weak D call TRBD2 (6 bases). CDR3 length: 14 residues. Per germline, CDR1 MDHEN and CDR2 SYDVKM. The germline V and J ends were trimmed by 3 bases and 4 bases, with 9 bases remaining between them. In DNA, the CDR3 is TGTGCCAGCAGTTTCGGGGGTGCCACCGGGGAGCTGTTTTTT. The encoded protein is CASSFGGATGELFF.

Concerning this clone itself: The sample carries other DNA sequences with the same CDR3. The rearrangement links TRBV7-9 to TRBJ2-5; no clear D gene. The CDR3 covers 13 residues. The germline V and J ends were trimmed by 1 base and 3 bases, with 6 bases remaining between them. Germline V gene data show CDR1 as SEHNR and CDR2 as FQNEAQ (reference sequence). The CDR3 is CASSLVREETQYF. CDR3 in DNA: TGTGCCAGCAGCTTAGTTAGAGAAGAGACCCAGTACTTC.

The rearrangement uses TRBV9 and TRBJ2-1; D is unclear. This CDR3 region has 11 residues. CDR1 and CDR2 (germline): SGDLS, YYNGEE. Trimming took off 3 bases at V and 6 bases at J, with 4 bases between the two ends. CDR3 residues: CASSATNEQFF. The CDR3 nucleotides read TGTGCCAGCAGCGCCACCAATGAGCAGTTCTTC.

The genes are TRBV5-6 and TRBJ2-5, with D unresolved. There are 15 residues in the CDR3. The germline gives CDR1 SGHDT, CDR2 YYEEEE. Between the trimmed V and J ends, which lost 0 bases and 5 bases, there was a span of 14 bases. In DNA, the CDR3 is TGTGCCAGCAGCTTGGCCCGCTCTGGGTGGGAGACCCAGTACTTC. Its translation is CASSLARSGWETQYF.

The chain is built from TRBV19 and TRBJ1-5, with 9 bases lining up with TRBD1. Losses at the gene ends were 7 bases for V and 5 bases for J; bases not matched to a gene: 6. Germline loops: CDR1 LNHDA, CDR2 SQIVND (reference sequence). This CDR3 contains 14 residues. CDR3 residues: CASTLDRGHQPQHF. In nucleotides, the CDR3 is TGTGCCAGTACCCTGGACAGGGGTCATCAGCCCCAGCATTTT.

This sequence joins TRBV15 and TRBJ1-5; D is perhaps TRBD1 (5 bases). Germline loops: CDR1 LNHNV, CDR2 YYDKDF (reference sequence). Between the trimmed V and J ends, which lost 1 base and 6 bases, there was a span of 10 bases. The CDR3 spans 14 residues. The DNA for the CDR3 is TGTGCCACCAGCAGAGGATCGGGGGGTCAGCCCCAGCATTTT. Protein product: CATSRGSGGQPQHF.

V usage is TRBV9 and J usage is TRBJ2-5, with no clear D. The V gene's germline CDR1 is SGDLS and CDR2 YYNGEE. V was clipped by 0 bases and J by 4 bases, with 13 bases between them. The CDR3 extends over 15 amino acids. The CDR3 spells CASSVGQNSPETQYF. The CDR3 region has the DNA TGTGCCAGCAGCGTAGGACAAAACAGCCCAGAGACCCAGTACTTC.

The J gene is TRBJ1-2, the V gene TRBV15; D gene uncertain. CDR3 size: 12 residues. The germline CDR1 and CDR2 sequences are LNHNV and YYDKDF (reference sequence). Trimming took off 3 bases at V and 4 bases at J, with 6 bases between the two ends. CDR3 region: CATSRDAYGYTF. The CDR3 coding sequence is TGTGCCACCAGCAGGGACGCCTATGGCTACACCTTC.

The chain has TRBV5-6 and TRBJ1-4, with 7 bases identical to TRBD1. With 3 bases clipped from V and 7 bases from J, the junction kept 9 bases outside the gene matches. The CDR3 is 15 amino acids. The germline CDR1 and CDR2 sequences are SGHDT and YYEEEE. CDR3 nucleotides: TGTGCCAGCAGCTCTACAGGGGCTCTGGGTGAAAAACTGTTTTTT. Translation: CASSSTGALGEKLFF.

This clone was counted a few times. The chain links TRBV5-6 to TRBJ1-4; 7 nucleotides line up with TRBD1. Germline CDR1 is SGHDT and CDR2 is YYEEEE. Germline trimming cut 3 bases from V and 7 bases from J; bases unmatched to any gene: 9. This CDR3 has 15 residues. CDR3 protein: CASSSEGRGVEKLFF. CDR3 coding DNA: TGTGCCAGCAGCTCCGAGGGCAGGGGGGTTGAAAAACTGTTTTTT.

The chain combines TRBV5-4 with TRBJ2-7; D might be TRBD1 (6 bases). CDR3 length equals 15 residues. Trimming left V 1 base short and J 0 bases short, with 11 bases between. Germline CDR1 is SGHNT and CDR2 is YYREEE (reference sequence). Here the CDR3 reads CASSLRTAVSYEQYF. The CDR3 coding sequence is TGTGCCAGCAGCTTGAGGACAGCAGTCTCCTACGAGCAGTACTTC.

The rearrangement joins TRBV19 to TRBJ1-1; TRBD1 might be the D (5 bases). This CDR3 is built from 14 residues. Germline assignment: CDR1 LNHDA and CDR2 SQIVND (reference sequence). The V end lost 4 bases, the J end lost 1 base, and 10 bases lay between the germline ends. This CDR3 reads CASSTLGGNTEAFF. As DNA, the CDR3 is TGTGCCAGTAGTACCCTCGGGGGGAACACTGAAGCTTTCTTT. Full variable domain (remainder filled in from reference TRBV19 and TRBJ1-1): DGGITQSPKYLFRKEGQNVTLSCEQNLNHDAMYWYRQDPGQGLRLIYYSQIVNDFQKGDIAEGYSVSREKKESFPLTVTSAQKNPTAFYLCASSTLGGNTEAFFGQGTRLTVV.

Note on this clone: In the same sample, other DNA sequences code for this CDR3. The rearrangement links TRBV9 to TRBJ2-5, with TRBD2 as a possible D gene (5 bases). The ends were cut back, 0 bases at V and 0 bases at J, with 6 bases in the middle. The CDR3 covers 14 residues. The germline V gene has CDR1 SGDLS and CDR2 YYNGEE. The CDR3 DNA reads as TGTGCCAGCAGCGTAGCCGGGGACCAAGAGACCCAGTACTTC. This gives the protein CASSVAGDQETQYF.

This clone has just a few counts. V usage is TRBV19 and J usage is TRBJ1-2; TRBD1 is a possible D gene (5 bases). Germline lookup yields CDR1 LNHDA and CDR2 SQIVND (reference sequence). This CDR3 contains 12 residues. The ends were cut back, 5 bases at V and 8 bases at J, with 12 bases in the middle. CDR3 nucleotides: TGTGCCAGTAGTCGGAGGGACCGAGGCTACACCTTC. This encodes CASSRRDRGYTF.

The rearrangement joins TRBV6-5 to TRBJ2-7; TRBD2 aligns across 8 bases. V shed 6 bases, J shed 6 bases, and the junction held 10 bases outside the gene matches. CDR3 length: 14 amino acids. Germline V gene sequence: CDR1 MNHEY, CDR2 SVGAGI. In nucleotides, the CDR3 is TGTGCCAGCAGGCCGTGGAGTAGCGGGACCGAGCAGTACTTC. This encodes CASRPWSSGTEQYF.

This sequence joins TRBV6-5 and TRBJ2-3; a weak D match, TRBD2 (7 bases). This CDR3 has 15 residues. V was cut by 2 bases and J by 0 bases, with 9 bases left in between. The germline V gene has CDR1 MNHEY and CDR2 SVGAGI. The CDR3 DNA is TGTGCCAGCAGTTACCGGGGGGCTAGCACAGATACGCAGTATTTT. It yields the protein CASSYRGASTDTQYF.